The clone carrying this T cell receptor (beta chain) was picked up a small number of times. Its antigen is currently unknown. Documented treatment: 10-day PBMC culture with coronavirus spike peptide pools or control peptides (ViraFEST assay). After expanding antigen-specific T cells with peptide pools, ViraFEST sequenced their TCRs. The CDR3 runs to 17 residues. Germline CDR1 and CDR2: LNHNV and YYDKDF (reference sequence). V was trimmed by 3 bases and J by 3 bases, leaving 20 bases between them. Sequencing of cultured CD4+ T cell DNA used the Oncomine TCR Beta short-read assay. TCRdb re-called the PCR reads with MiXCR, one entry per CDR3 protein. The sample shows thousands of distinct CDR3 sequences, under 75% of them seen only once. This record comes from a study of vaccination and CD4 T cells after COVID-19. Study-level information: Investigators took post-vaccine samples a median 72 days after dose two, within a range of 14 to 241. Cultures acting as controls obtained a CEFX pool, an HIV-1 Nef pool, or no peptide. Stimulation of the cells used overlapping spike peptide pools from SARS-CoV-2 and from the common cold coronaviruses HCoV-NL63, HCoV-OC43 and HCoV-229E.

The receptor's source is a human donor with COVID-19. The specimen was cultured CD4+ T cells from blood, collected after SARS-CoV-2 vaccination. V is TRBV15 and J is TRBJ2-5; D assignment may be TRBD1 or TRBD2 (6 bases each). CDR3 sequence reads: CATSRGVRGAGEETQYF. In nucleotides, the CDR3 is TGTGCCACCAGCAGGGGAGTAAGGGGGGCAGGGGAAGAGACCCAGTACTTC.